Many counts were recorded for the clone carrying this T cell receptor (beta chain). Its specificity is unknown. Each CDR3 protein gets one entry after TCRdb re-called the 5' RACE reads with MiXCR. There are some 290,000 distinct CDR3 sequences in the sample; about 10% occur only once, and about 3.5% lies in the top ten. This sample was taken from a study of T cells after yellow fever vaccination. Study results and limitations: Most primary-vaccination clones recurred post-booster (under 98% CD4, 88% CD8).

The sample in question was CD4+ T cells sorted from PBMCs, obtained 45 days after the yellow fever booster vaccination. The TCR comes from a man aged 18 to 29 who received the YFV17D yellow fever vaccine.

CDR3: CAISESAASGSQPQHF. The CDR3 region has the DNA TGTGCCATCAGTGAGTCCGCCGCCTCTGGCAGCCAGCCCCAGCATTTT. The chain has TRBV10-3 and TRBJ1-5; D gene uncertain. Trimming removed 0 bases from V and 7 bases from J, with 16 bases in between. The CDR3 covers 16 residues. Germline CDR1 and CDR2: ENHRY and SYGVKD.